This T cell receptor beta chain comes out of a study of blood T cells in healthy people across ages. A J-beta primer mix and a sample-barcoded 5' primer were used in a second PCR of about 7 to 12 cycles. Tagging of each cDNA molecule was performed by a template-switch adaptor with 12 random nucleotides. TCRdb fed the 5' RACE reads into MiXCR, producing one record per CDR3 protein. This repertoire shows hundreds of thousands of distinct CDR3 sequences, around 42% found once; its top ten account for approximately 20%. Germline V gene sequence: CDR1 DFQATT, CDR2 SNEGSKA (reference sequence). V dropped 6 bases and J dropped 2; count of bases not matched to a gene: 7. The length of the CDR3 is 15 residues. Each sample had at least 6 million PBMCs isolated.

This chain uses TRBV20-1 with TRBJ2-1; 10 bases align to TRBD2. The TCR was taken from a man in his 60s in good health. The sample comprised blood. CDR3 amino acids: CSAQELAGTYNEQFF. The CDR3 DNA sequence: TGCAGTGCCCAGGAACTAGCGGGGACCTACAATGAGCAGTTCTTC.